A selection of T cell receptor beta chains follows, all from one sample in a study of shared clonotypes between healthy human individuals. The table came from immunoSEQ multiplex PCR; TCRdb's copy has only in-frame clones and leaves some out. Of a few million clones detected, under 97% appear once; the ten largest clones hold less than 0.15%. Sequenced sample: naive CD4+ T cells sorted from blood. The receptors here all came from a young man in good health. CDR3s leave out the opening cysteine and the closing phenylalanine or tryptophan.

v_call cdr3_length cdr3_aa
TRBV6-5 12 ASSYRQSGYEQY
TRBV18 14 ASSQFTGGAGYEQY
TRBV18 15 ASSPLGPEALNTEAF
TRBV23-1 17 ASTSDLGLQGSGANVLT
TRBV10-2 13 ASSDVGGVTGELF
TRBV28 13 ASSLWTSGGNEQF
TRBV27 13 ASSLSGGGSYEQY
TRBV5-1 10 ASSPAGTEAF
TRBV23-1 15 ASSQRWGRGKLSEQY
TRBV14 10 ASSQARSEQF
TRBV19 13 ASTPGGVGDYGYT
TRBV18 13 ASSPVTSGGNTIY
TRBV2 13 ASISGNSGANVLT
TRBV11-2 12 ASTPISSYNEQF
TRBV10-3 11 AISNGREETQY
TRBV7-9 15 ASSLVGQGLTTHGYT